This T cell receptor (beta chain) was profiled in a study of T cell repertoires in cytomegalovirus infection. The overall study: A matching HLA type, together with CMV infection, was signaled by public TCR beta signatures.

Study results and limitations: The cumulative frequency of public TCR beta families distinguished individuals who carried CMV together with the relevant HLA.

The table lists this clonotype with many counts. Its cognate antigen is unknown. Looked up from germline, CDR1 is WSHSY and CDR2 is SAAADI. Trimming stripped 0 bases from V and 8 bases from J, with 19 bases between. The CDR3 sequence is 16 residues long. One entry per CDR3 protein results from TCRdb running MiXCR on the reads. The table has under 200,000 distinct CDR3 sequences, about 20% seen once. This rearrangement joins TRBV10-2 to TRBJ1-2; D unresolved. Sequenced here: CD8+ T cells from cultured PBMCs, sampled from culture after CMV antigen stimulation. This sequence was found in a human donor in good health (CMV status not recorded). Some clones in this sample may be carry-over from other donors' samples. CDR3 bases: TGCGCCAGCAGTGAGTCGAATTCAGATATGCCCTCGGGCTACACCTTC. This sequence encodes CASSESNSDMPSGYTF.